Described below is a single TCR beta chain sequence and its context. The CDR3 contains 14 residues. In germline, CDR1 is KGHDR, CDR2 SFDVKD. V gave up 6 bases and J gave up 0 bases, with 9 bases separating them. This sample stems from a study of blood T cell repertoires in COVID-19. Study details: Material from acute and convalescent COVID-19 was sourced from the United States, Italy and Spain. The analysed material was cDNA or gDNA that came from T cells, B-cell-depleted T cells, or PBMCs.

As processed by the authors: Estimates of nucleated cell counts were drawn from the amplification of reference gene primers. TCRdb's copy holds only in-frame clones and misses some; the assay was immunoSEQ multiplex PCR. D and trimming come from the DNA, and the V and J calls and clone size come from that table. The sample carries around 150,000 clones, approximately 80% recorded once. Sequenced sample: peripheral blood. The TCR was taken from a man in his 60s who had recovered from COVID-19. V gene TRBV24-1 combines with J gene TRBJ2-3; D is unclear. Here the CDR3 reads CATSRSASTDTQYF. The CDR3 bases are TGTGCCACCAGTAGGAGTGCTAGCACAGATACGCAGTATTTT.